The 14 T cell receptor beta chains below all came from one sample that was sequenced in a study of blood T cells in healthy people across ages. Using a J-beta primer mix together with a sample-barcoded 5' primer, a second PCR was run for 7 to 11 cycles. TCRdb re-analysed the 5' RACE reads in MiXCR, keeping a single row per CDR3 protein. Altogether hundreds of thousands of distinct CDR3 sequences are present, roughly 44% being singletons, with the ten largest covering 15% to 25%. The material sequenced was blood. These receptors all stem from a man between 60 and 70 years old in good health.

CDR3 residues: CAWRLGASEQYF. Written as DNA, the CDR3 is TGTGCCTGGAGGTTAGGGGCGAGCGAGCAGTACTTC. This sequence joins TRBV30 and TRBJ2-5, with D perhaps matching TRBD1 (5 bases). Judging by the DNA end, TRBJ2-7 fits better; the J call may be wrong. CDR1 GTSNPN and CDR2 SVGIG come from the germline V gene (reference sequence). This CDR3 has 12 residues.

The genes are TRBV7-2 and TRBJ1-1, with D maybe TRBD1 (5 bases). The length of the CDR3 is 14 residues. CDR1 and CDR2 (germline): SGHTA, FQGNSA. The ends were cut back, 1 base at V and 8 bases at J, with 14 bases in the middle. The CDR3 protein is CASSLGEGLGEAFF. CDR3 coding DNA: TGTGCCAGCAGCTTAGGGGAGGGGTTAGGGGAAGCTTTCTTT.

The chain combines TRBV14 with TRBJ2-7, with a weak D call TRBD1 (6 bases). Trimming cost V 4 bases and J 6 bases, with 13 bases left between them. CDR3 length equals 13 residues. CDR1 and CDR2 (germline): SGHDN, FVKESK. CDR3 residues: CASSPHRVGEQYF. The CDR3 DNA reads TGTGCCAGCAGCCCCCACAGGGTGGGCGAGCAGTACTTC.

The chain employs TRBV20-1 and TRBJ1-1; 8 bases fit TRBD1. V lost 0 bases, J lost 8 bases, and 14 bases stayed unmatched. CDR1 and CDR2 from the germline V gene are DFQATT and SNEGSKA (reference sequence). CDR3 length equals 16 residues. This CDR3 reads CSARDLNWTGRVEAFF. CDR3 DNA sequence: TGCAGTGCTAGAGATCTTAATTGGACAGGGAGGGTAGAAGCTTTCTTT.

The chain has TRBV5-1 and TRBJ1-6; the match to TRBD1 covers 8 bases. The V gene's germline CDR1 is SGHRS and CDR2 YFSETQ. V trimming: 4 bases; J trimming: 7 bases; junction bases outside the gene matches: 10. The CDR3 loop spans 16 amino acids. The CDR3 DNA follows: TGCGCCAGCAGCCCCCAGGGGGCGATCGGGAATTCACCCCTCCACTTT. It specifies CASSPQGAIGNSPLHF.

The CDR3 coding sequence is TGTGCCAGCAGGCACCCGGGACCAGGTGAAAAACTGTTTTTT. Translated: CASRHPGPGEKLFF. The gene calls are TRBV5-8 and TRBJ1-4; TRBD1 is a possible D gene (5 bases). Germline V CDR1 and CDR2: SGHTS, YDEGEE. V lost 5 bases to trimming and J lost 7 bases, with 15 bases between them. The CDR3 loop spans 14 amino acids.

This chain links TRBV29-1 with TRBJ1-1, with D perhaps matching TRBD1 (5 bases). This CDR3 has 14 amino acids. CDR1 is SQVTM, CDR2 ANQGSEA, per germline. V lost 7 bases and J lost 2, with 17 bases in between. CDR3: CSAAPGTGNTEAFF. CDR3 coding DNA: TGCAGCGCAGCCCCCGGGACGGGTAACACTGAAGCTTTCTTT.

V is TRBV5-5 and J is TRBJ2-7; D remains unclear. There are 16 residues in the CDR3. Trimming removed 1 base at V and 0 bases at J, with 14 bases between. Germline CDR1 reads SGHKS; CDR2 reads YYEKEE (reference sequence). The CDR3 nucleotides are TGTGCCAGCAGCTTGTTATGGCCAGACCCCTCCTACGAGCAGTACTTC. Translated, it gives CASSLLWPDPSYEQYF.

This chain connects TRBV6-2 or TRBV6-3 to TRBJ2-7; 9 bases match TRBD2. V was pared by 2 bases and J by 5 bases, with 4 bases of the junction left unmatched. The CDR3 contains 14 residues. Germline assignment: CDR1 MNHEY and CDR2 SVGEGT. In DNA form, the CDR3 reads TGTGCCAGCAGTTACCTAGCGGGAATCAACGAGCAGTACTTC. Protein sequence: CASSYLAGINEQYF.

The V call is TRBV29-1, the J call TRBJ2-3; 12 nucleotides line up with TRBD1. V was pared by 7 bases and J by 5 bases, with 13 bases of the junction left unmatched. This CDR3 has 16 residues. Germline V gene data show CDR1 as SQVTM and CDR2 as ANQGSEA. CDR3 sequence (DNA): TGCAGCGCCGACCAATGGGACAGGGGGCAGAAAGATACGCAGTATTTT. Its translation is CSADQWDRGQKDTQYF.

The chain carries TRBV24-1 and TRBJ2-3; 8 bases map to TRBD1. This CDR3 comprises 13 residues. V shed 9 bases, J shed 2 bases, and the junction held 3 bases outside the gene matches. Germline assignment: CDR1 KGHDR and CDR2 SFDVKD. In DNA, the CDR3 is TGTGCCACCGGGACAGGTTCCACAGATACGCAGTATTTT. It is translated as CATGTGSTDTQYF.

V is TRBV6-2 or TRBV6-3 and J is TRBJ2-7; either TRBD1 or TRBD2 may supply D (5 bases each). Germline lookup yields CDR1 MNHEY and CDR2 SVGEGT. The CDR3 loop spans 12 amino acids. CDR3: CTCRDRMKEQYF. In DNA, the CDR3 is TGTACCTGCCGGGACCGGATGAAGGAGCAGTACTTC.

This clonotype was detected only a few times. The V gene is TRBV12-3 or TRBV12-4, the J gene TRBJ2-7; 11 bases are a match to TRBD1. The CDR3 contains 15 residues. V lost 8 bases and J lost 3; bases outside the gene matches: 9. This chain's CDR3 is CASLRGQGGNYEQYF. The CDR3 DNA follows: TGTGCCAGCCTTCGGGGACAGGGGGGTAACTACGAGCAGTACTTC.

This sequence joins TRBV12-3 or TRBV12-4 and TRBJ1-5; D gene uncertain. This CDR3 comprises 11 residues. Deletions cut 6 bases from V and 10 bases from J, with 10 bases between. The CDR3 loop reads CASSLIGPQHF. The CDR3 DNA sequence: TGTGCCAGCAGCCTCATCGGTCCCCAGCATTTT.